These 10 T cell receptor beta chains share one sample of origin, sequenced in a study of blood T cell repertoires in COVID-19. Generated by immunoSEQ multiplex PCR, the TCRdb table keeps only in-frame clones and is missing some. The sample yields about 170,000 clones, 85% to 90% seen once. The specimen sequenced was peripheral blood. The receptors shown here come from a woman aged 60 to 75 with COVID-19, enrolled during active disease.

The V and J genes are TRBV28 and TRBJ2-3, with 7 positions matching TRBD2. V lost 4 bases, J lost 4 bases, and 8 bases stayed unmatched. The CDR3 has 15 amino acids. CDR1 and CDR2 from the germline V gene are MDHEN and SYDVKM. The CDR3 reads CASSYWREIPDTQYF. CDR3 in DNA: TGTGCCAGCAGTTATTGGCGGGAGATCCCAGATACGCAGTATTTT.

This chain connects TRBV7-2 to TRBJ2-1; a possible D gene is TRBD1 (5 bases). Looked up from germline, CDR1 is SGHTA and CDR2 is FQGNSA. V was pared by 5 bases and J by 2 bases, with 7 bases between. This CDR3 has 13 residues. The CDR3 DNA is TGTGCCAGCAGCCAGGACACCTACAATGAGCAGTTCTTC. The encoded protein is CASSQDTYNEQFF.

This rearrangement joins TRBV24-1 to TRBJ1-2; 7 bases line up with TRBD1. Losses at the gene ends were 0 bases for V and 8 bases for J; bases not matched to a gene: 2. The CDR3 runs 13 residues. CDR1 is KGHDR and CDR2 is SFDVKD in the germline V gene. The CDR3 reads CATSDLGTEGYTF. Here the CDR3 DNA reads TGTGCCACCAGTGATTTGGGGACAGAGGGCTACACCTTC.

The chain is built from TRBV28 and TRBJ2-7; weak D call: TRBD1 (6 bases). This CDR3 contains 14 residues. Germline CDR1 is MDHEN and CDR2 is SYDVKM. V shed 6 bases and J shed 3 bases, with 15 bases lying between them. CDR3 protein: CASRIHLQGYEQYF. The CDR3 DNA follows: TGTGCCAGCAGAATCCACTTACAGGGCTACGAGCAGTACTTC.

The gene calls are TRBV5-4 and TRBJ2-1; TRBD2 is a possible D gene (5 bases). The CDR3 covers 16 residues. Trimming removed 0 bases at V and 5 bases at J, with 15 bases between. The germline V gene encodes CDR1 SGHNT and CDR2 YYREEE (reference sequence). The CDR3 coding sequence is TGTGCCAGCAGCTTGGGAGGGAACACGGTGGACAATGAGCAGTTCTTC. It encodes CASSLGGNTVDNEQFF. The complete variable domain, with remaining parts taken from reference TRBV5-4 and TRBJ2-1, reads ETGVTQSPTHLIKTRGQQVTLRCSSQSGHNTVSWYQQALGQGPQFIFQYYREEENGRGNFPPRFSGLQFPNYSSELNVNALELDDSALYLCASSLGGNTVDNEQFFGPGTRLTVL.

The rearrangement joins TRBV30 to TRBJ1-3, with unresolved D. This CDR3 comprises 14 residues. V lost 2 bases and J lost 3, with 11 bases in between. Germline V gene data show CDR1 as GTSNPN and CDR2 as SVGIG (reference sequence). The CDR3 loop reads CAWSLRERGNTIYF. DNA of the CDR3: TGTGCCTGGAGTTTGAGGGAACGTGGAAACACCATATATTTT.

On this clone itself: Different DNA sequences within this sample yield the same CDR3. This chain links TRBV15 with TRBJ2-7; 10 bases agree with TRBD1. CDR3 size: 14 residues. The V gene's germline CDR1 is LNHNV and CDR2 YYDKDF (reference sequence). V shed 3 bases, J shed 1 base, and the junction held 0 bases outside the gene matches. CDR3 region: CATSRDRGSYEQYF. Written as DNA, the CDR3 is TGTGCCACCAGCAGGGACAGGGGGTCCTACGAGCAGTACTTC. Drawing the rest from reference TRBV15 and TRBJ2-7, the complete variable domain is DAMVIQNPRYQVTQFGKPVTLSCSQTLNHNVMYWYQQKSSQAPKLLFHYYDKDFNNEADTPDNFQSRRPNTSFCFLDIRSPGLGDTAMYLCATSRDRGSYEQYFGPGTRLTVT.

V usage is TRBV29-1 and J usage is TRBJ1-5; D might be TRBD1 (5 bases). From germline, CDR1 is SQVTM and CDR2 ANQGSEA. The CDR3 extends over 13 amino acids. The V end lost 3 bases, the J end lost 4 bases, and 10 bases lay between the germline ends. The CDR3 loop is CSVEAGWNQPQHF. For the CDR3, the DNA is TGCAGCGTTGAGGCAGGGTGGAATCAGCCCCAGCATTTT.

The chain has TRBV29-1 and TRBJ2-7, with D possibly being TRBD1 (5 bases). V lost 4 bases, J lost 3 bases, and 13 bases lay in between. CDR1 and CDR2 from the germline V gene are SQVTM and ANQGSEA. CDR3 length equals 13 residues. This CDR3 is CSVGRQGHYEQYF. The DNA of the CDR3 is TGCAGCGTTGGCCGGCAGGGTCACTACGAGCAGTACTTC.

This clone was seen once. The V and J genes are TRBV9 and TRBJ1-3; 10 nucleotides match TRBD1. CDR3 length: 17 amino acids. V was clipped by 4 bases and J by 1 base; unmatched bases: 8. Germline V gene data show CDR1 as SGDLS and CDR2 as YYNGEE. The DNA for the CDR3 is TGTGCCAGCAGCAAAATCGGGACAGGGGTATCTGGAAACACCATATATTTT. Protein: CASSKIGTGVSGNTIYF.